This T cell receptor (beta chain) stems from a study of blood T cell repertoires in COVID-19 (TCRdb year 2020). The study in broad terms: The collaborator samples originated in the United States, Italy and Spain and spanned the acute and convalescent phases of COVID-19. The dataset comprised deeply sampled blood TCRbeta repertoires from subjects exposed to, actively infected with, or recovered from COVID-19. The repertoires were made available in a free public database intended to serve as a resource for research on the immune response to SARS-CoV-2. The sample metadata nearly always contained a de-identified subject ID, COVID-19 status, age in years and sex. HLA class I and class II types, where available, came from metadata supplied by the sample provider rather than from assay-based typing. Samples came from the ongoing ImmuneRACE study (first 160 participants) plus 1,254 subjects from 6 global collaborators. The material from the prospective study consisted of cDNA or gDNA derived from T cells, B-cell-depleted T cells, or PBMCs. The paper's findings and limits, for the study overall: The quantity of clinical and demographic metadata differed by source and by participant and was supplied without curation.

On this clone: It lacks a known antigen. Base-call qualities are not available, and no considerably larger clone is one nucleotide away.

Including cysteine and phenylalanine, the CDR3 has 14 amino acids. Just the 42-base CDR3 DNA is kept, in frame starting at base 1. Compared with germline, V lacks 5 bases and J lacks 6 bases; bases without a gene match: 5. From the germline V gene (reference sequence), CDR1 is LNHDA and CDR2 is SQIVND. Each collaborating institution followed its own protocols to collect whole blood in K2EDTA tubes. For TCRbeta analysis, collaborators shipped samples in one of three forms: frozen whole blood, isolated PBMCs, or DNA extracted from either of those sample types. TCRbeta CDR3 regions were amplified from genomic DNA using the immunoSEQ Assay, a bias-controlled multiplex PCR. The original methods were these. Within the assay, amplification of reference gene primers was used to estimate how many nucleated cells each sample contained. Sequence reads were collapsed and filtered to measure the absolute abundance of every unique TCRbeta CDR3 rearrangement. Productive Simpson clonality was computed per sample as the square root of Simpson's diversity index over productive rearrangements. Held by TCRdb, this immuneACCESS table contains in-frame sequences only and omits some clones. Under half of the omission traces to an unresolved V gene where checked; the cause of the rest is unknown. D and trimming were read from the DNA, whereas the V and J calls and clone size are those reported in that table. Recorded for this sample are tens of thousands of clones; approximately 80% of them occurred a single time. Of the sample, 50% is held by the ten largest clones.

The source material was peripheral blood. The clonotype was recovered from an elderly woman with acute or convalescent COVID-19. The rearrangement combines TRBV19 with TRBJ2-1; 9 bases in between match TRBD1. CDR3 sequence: CASSSRTGVNEQFF. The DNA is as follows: TGTGCCAGTAGTTCCCGGACAGGGGTCAATGAGCAGTTCTTC.